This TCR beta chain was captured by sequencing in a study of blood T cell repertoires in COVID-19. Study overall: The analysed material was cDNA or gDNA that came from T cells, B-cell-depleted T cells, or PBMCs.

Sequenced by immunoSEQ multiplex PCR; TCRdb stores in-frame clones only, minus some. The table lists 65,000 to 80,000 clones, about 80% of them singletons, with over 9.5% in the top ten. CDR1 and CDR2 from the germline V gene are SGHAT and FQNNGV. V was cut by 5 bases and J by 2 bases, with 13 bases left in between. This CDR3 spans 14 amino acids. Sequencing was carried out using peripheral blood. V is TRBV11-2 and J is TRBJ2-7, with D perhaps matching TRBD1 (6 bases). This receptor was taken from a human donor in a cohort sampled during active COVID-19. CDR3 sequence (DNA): TGTGCCAGCAGCACCCGGACAGAAACCTACGAGCAGTACTTC. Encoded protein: CASSTRTETYEQYF.